This TCR beta chain was sequenced during a study of blood T cell repertoires in COVID-19. Study summary: COVID-19 samples from acute and convalescent phases originated in the United States, Italy and Spain.

The table came from immunoSEQ multiplex PCR; TCRdb's copy has only in-frame clones and leaves some out. There are more than 200,000 clones in the sample; over 70% occur only once, and roughly 8% lies in the top ten. V lost 2 bases to trimming and J lost 6 bases, with 14 bases between them. The CDR3 has 15 residues. Germline V gene sequence: CDR1 SNHLY, CDR2 FYNNEI. Sequenced material: peripheral blood. This chain joins TRBV2 and TRBJ1-5; D is uncertain. The sequence was collected from a woman older than 75 with acute or convalescent COVID-19. The CDR3 DNA reads TGTGCCAGCAGTGAACAAGGGAGGGTCAGTCAGCCCCAGCATTTT. Residues: CASSEQGRVSQPQHF.